The entry below describes one T cell receptor beta chain. Its antigen remains unidentified. Quantitative barcoded 5'-RACE was used to prepare TCR beta libraries. MiXCR, run by TCRdb on the 5' RACE reads, gives a single entry per CDR3 protein. There are about 480,000 distinct CDR3 sequences in the sample; more than 15% occur only once, and approximately 1% lies in the top ten. With V trimmed by 5 bases and J by 6 bases, 9 bases remained unmatched. Germline V gene lookup returns CDR1 MNHEY and CDR2 SMNVEV (reference sequence). The CDR3 spans 15 residues. This entry is derived from a study of CD8 T cells in ankylosing spondylitis. Regarding the study as a whole: For ankylosing spondylitis blood, a TCR beta motif of eight or nine highly homologous variants appeared characteristic. From matched ankylosing spondylitis synovial fluid, disease-linked clones were reportedly recovered at significantly enriched levels.

The clonotype comes from a male donor with ankylosing spondylitis. V is TRBV27 and J is TRBJ1-5; 8 bases line up with TRBD1. Specimen: blood, either unsorted or a sorted T cell fraction (not recorded which). The DNA of the CDR3 is TGTGCCAGCAGTCCTTACCGACAGGGGCGTCAGCCCCAGCATTTT. Translated, it gives CASSPYRQGRQPQHF.